The clone carrying this T cell receptor beta chain was seen a few times. This specimen comes from a study of blood T cells in healthy people across ages. Combining a sample-barcoded 5' primer with a J-beta primer mix, a second PCR ran for roughly 7 to 12 cycles. In TCRdb, the 5' RACE reads were re-called with MiXCR into one record per CDR3 protein. Of about 970,000 distinct CDR3 sequences in the sample, roughly 50% were seen once. Germline values: CDR1 MDHEN, CDR2 SYDVKM. Trimming stripped 6 bases from V and 5 bases from J, with 11 bases between. This CDR3 contains 13 residues. The receptor was isolated from an older woman in good health. The specimen was blood. The rearrangement joins TRBV28 to TRBJ1-5; D not certain. CDR3 sequence reads: CASSPRHYQPQHF. CDR3 nucleotide sequence: TGTGCCAGCAGCCCTCGACACTATCAGCCCCAGCATTTT.